A single sample is the source of the 2 T cell receptor beta chains below, sequenced in a study of blood T cells in healthy people across ages. Primed by a sample-barcoded 5' primer and a J-beta primer mix, a second PCR proceeded for about 6 to 12 cycles. TCRdb re-called the 5' RACE reads through MiXCR, storing one row per CDR3 protein. Of 1.5 million to 2 million distinct CDR3 sequences listed, about 35% are singletons. Sequenced: blood. These receptors came from a woman younger than 45 in good health.

The V call is TRBV30, the J call TRBJ2-1; D uncertain. The V gene lost 7 bases and the J gene lost 5 bases, with 12 bases spanning the gap. Per germline, CDR1 GTSNPN and CDR2 SVGIG (reference sequence). This CDR3 region has 12 residues. This chain's CDR3 is CAFTGLHNEQFF. The CDR3 region has the DNA TGTGCCTTTACCGGGCTACACAATGAGCAGTTCTTC.

The table lists this clonotype with a few counts. The V call is TRBV9, the J call TRBJ2-3, with TRBD1 as a possible D gene (7 bases). CDR1 SGDLS and CDR2 YYNGEE come from the germline V gene. V shed 0 bases and J shed 5 bases, with 13 bases lying between them. CDR3 length: 15 amino acids. CDR3 sequence reads: CASSVAAGGGDTQYF. The DNA for the CDR3 is TGTGCCAGCAGCGTAGCTGCAGGGGGAGGAGATACGCAGTATTTT.